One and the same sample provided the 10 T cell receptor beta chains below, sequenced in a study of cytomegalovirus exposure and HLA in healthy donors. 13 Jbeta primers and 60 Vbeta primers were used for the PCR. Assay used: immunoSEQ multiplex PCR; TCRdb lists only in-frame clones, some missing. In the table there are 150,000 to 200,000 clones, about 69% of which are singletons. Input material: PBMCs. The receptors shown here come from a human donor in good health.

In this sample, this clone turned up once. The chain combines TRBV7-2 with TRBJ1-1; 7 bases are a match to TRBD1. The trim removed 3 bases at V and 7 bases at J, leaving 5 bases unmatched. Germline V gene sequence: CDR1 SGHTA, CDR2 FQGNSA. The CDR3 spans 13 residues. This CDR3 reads CASSLARTGEAFF. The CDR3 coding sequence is TGTGCCAGCAGCTTGGCAAGGACAGGTGAAGCTTTCTTT.

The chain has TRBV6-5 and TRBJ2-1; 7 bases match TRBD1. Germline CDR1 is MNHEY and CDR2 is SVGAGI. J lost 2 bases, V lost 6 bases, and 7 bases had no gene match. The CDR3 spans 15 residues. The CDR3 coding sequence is TGTGCCAGCAGGGGATGGGACAGAGCCTACAATGAGCAGTTCTTC. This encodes CASRGWDRAYNEQFF.

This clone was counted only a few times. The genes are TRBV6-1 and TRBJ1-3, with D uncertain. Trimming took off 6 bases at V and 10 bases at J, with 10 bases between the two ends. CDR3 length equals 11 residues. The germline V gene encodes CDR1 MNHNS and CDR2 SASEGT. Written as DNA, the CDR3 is TGTGCCAGCAGGGAGTCGGGTACCATATATTTT. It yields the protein CASRESGTIYF.

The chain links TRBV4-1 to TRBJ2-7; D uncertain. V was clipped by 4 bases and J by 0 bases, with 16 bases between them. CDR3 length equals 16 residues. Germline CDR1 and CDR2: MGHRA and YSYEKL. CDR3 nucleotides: TGCGCCAGCAGCCGGCAGGTCGTACTCTCCTCCTACGAGCAGTACTTC. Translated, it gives CASSRQVVLSSYEQYF.

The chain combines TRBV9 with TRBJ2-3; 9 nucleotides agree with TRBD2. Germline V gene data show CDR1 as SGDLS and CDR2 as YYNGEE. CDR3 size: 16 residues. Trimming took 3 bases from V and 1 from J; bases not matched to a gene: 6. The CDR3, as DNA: TGTGCCAGCAGCGCCCAAGCGGGGGGCGGCACAGATACGCAGTATTTT. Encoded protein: CASSAQAGGGTDTQYF.

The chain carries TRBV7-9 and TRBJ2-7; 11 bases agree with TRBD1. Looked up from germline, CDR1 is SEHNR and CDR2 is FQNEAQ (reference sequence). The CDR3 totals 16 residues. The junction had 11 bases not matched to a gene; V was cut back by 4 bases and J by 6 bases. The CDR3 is CASSSLGQGAGCEQYF. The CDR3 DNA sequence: TGTGCCAGCAGCTCCCTAGGACAGGGGGCCGGATGCGAGCAGTACTTC.

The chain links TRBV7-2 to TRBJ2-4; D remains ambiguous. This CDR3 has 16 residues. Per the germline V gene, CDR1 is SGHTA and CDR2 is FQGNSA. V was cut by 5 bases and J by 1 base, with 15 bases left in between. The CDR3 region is CASSPEPSPAKNIQYF. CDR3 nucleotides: TGTGCCAGCAGCCCGGAGCCTTCCCCCGCCAAAAACATTCAGTACTTC.

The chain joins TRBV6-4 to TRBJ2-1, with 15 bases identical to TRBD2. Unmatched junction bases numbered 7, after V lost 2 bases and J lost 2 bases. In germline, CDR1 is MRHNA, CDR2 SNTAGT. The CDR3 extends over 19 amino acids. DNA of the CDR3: TGTGCCAGCAGTGACAAAGGGACTAGCGGGGGGCCGCCCTACAATGAGCAGTTCTTC. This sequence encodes CASSDKGTSGGPPYNEQFF.

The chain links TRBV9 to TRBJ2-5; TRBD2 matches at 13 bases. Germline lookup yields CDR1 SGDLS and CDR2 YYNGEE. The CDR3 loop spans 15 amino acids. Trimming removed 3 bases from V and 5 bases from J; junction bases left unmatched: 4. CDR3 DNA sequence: TGTGCCAGCAGCGGACTAGCGGGGGGATCTGAGACCCAGTACTTC. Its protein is CASSGLAGGSETQYF.

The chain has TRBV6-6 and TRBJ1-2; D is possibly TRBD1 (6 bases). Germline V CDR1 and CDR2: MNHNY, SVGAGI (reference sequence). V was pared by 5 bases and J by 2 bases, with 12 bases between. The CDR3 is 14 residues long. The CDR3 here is CASSARQANYGYTF. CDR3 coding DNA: TGTGCCAGCAGTGCACGACAGGCGAACTATGGCTACACCTTC.